Presented here are 27 T cell receptor beta chains from one specimen sequenced in a study of blood T cells in healthy people across ages. The use of a sample-barcoded 5' primer and a J-beta primer mix characterized a second PCR of 7 to 11 cycles. TCRdb re-derived calls from the 5' RACE reads in MiXCR, one entry per CDR3 protein. The data show about 720,000 distinct CDR3 sequences, about 20% seen once. Input material: blood. These receptors were collected from a man between 70 and 80 years old in good health.

This clonotype was detected a few times. The rearrangement links TRBV10-3 to TRBJ1-5; 9 bases map to TRBD1. Germline V gene lookup returns CDR1 ENHRY and CDR2 SYGVKD. The trim removed 4 bases at V and 6 bases at J, leaving 4 bases unmatched. This CDR3 spans 14 amino acids. The CDR3 reads CAISGTGDGQPQHF. As DNA, the CDR3 is TGTGCCATCAGTGGGACAGGGGATGGTCAGCCCCAGCATTTT.

This clonotype appeared a few times. The rearrangement uses TRBV14 and TRBJ2-5, with no clear D. With the DNA end fitting TRBJ2-7 better, the J assignment may be wrong. The CDR3 loop spans 14 amino acids. Germline V gene sequence: CDR1 SGHDN, CDR2 FVKESK. The CDR3 region is CASSQGQLPYEQYF. CDR3 in DNA: TGTGCCAGCAGCCAAGGACAATTACCCTACGAGCAGTACTTC.

This clonotype turned up a few times. This chain uses TRBV7-2 with TRBJ1-1, with a weak D call TRBD1 (5 bases). This CDR3 is built from 15 residues. The ends were cut back, 5 bases at V and 1 base at J, with 14 bases in the middle. The germline V gene encodes CDR1 SGHTA and CDR2 FQGNSA. This chain's CDR3 is CASSQDGGRNTEAFF. The DNA of the CDR3 is TGTGCCAGCAGCCAGGACGGGGGGAGGAACACTGAAGCTTTCTTT.

This chain links TRBV18 with TRBJ2-6; 8 bases align to TRBD1. Germline V CDR1 and CDR2: KGHSH, LQKENI. The CDR3 is 17 amino acids. The V segment lost 2 bases and the J segment 0 bases; nucleotides outside the gene matches: 3. The CDR3 protein is CASSPWTGRSGANVLTF. Written as DNA, the CDR3 is TGTGCCAGCTCACCATGGACAGGGCGCTCTGGGGCCAACGTCCTGACTTTC.

This clonotype was seen more than once but under ten times. The chain uses TRBV6-5 and TRBJ1-1, with D maybe TRBD1 (6 bases). Germline CDR1 reads MNHEY; CDR2 reads SVGAGI. CDR3 length equals 15 residues. V was clipped by 1 base and J by 7 bases, with 16 bases between them. The CDR3 DNA reads as TGTGCCAGCAGTTACTTTCCCCACAGGGATAATGAAGCTTTCTTT. It is translated as CASSYFPHRDNEAFF.

This clonotype was recorded a few times. This chain links TRBV20-1 with TRBJ2-5; the D gene could be TRBD1 or TRBD2 (6 bases each). The V gene lost 3 bases and the J gene lost 3 bases, with 14 bases spanning the gap. The CDR3 has 14 residues. CDR1 and CDR2 from the germline V gene are DFQATT and SNEGSKA (reference sequence). The CDR3 region has the DNA TGCAGTGCTAGGGCCCGTAGGGGGGAAGAGACCCAGTACTTC. Amino acid sequence: CSARARRGEETQYF.

This clonotype occurred many times. V is TRBV7-9 and J is TRBJ2-3; TRBD1 might be the D (6 bases). There are 12 residues in the CDR3. CDR1 SEHNR and CDR2 FQNEAQ come from the germline V gene (reference sequence). Trimming shortened V by 4 bases and J by 7 bases, and 9 bases separated the two germline ends. CDR3 region: CASSSGVNTQYF. DNA of the CDR3: TGTGCCAGCAGCTCAGGGGTTAATACGCAGTATTTT.

The V and J genes are TRBV20-1 and TRBJ2-1, with D tentatively TRBD1 (6 bases). Germline loops: CDR1 DFQATT, CDR2 SNEGSKA (reference sequence). V was trimmed by 3 bases and J by 0 bases, leaving 21 bases between them. The CDR3 covers 18 residues. The chain's CDR3 is CSARGEWGIGGSYNEQFF. CDR3 DNA sequence: TGCAGTGCTAGGGGGGAATGGGGAATAGGGGGCTCCTACAATGAGCAGTTCTTC.

This clonotype was found many times. The chain uses TRBV12-3 or TRBV12-4 and TRBJ1-5; weak D call: TRBD1 (6 bases). Trimming took off 5 bases at V and 4 bases at J, with 15 bases between the two ends. The CDR3 totals 15 residues. CDR3 sequence: CASSETGTWNQPQHF. DNA for the CDR3: TGTGCCAGCAGTGAAACCGGGACATGGAATCAGCCCCAGCATTTT.

In its sample, this clonotype was seen a few times. V and J are TRBV28 and TRBJ2-3; D may be TRBD1 or TRBD2 (5 bases each). The V gene lost 4 bases and the J gene lost 10 bases, with 12 bases spanning the gap. CDR1 and CDR2 (germline): MDHEN, SYDVKM. The CDR3 extends over 12 amino acids. The CDR3 is CASSSERGAQYF. The CDR3 DNA sequence: TGTGCCAGCAGTTCTGAACGGGGCGCGCAGTATTTT.

This clonotype showed up just a few times. The rearrangement joins TRBV7-2 to TRBJ2-2, with D unclear. Germline loops: CDR1 SGHTA, CDR2 FQGNSA. Deletions cut 2 bases from V and 0 bases from J, with 10 bases between. The CDR3 has 16 amino acids. The CDR3 spells CASSLSSSANTGELFF. The CDR3 DNA follows: TGTGCCAGCAGCTTAAGTTCCTCTGCGAACACCGGGGAGCTGTTTTTT.

This clonotype was found a few times. The gene calls are TRBV6-6 and TRBJ2-3; 13 bases fit TRBD2. Trimming at V came to 6 bases and at J to 4 bases, leaving 10 bases not matched to a gene. The CDR3 consists of 17 residues. In germline, CDR1 is MNHNY, CDR2 SVGAGI (reference sequence). The CDR3 reads CASSRRTSGGAADTQYF. The CDR3 region has the DNA TGTGCCAGCAGCCGCCGGACTAGCGGGGGCGCAGCAGATACGCAGTATTTT.

This clonotype was recorded a few times. This rearrangement joins TRBV7-9 to TRBJ2-7; 8 nucleotides line up with TRBD1. Germline CDR1 SEHNR, CDR2 FQNEAQ (reference sequence). With V trimmed by 5 bases and J by 3 bases, 9 bases remained unmatched. CDR3 length: 15 residues. In DNA, the CDR3 is TGTGCCAGCAGCCAAAACAGGGGGAGTATCTACGAGCAGTACGTC. It translates to CASSQNRGSIYEQYV.

This clonotype occurred a few times. The chain links TRBV12-3 or TRBV12-4 to TRBJ1-2; no firm D call. The CDR3 has 13 amino acids. V lost 1 base and J 10 bases, leaving 13 bases between the germline ends. The DNA of the CDR3 is TGTGCCAGCAGTTTAGAGCGTCGGTCGGTCTACACCTTC. Protein product: CASSLERRSVYTF.

This chain links TRBV6-5 with TRBJ1-1; 7 nucleotides agree with TRBD1. With 4 bases clipped from V and 7 bases from J, the junction kept 6 bases outside the gene matches. The CDR3 spans 13 residues. The V gene's germline CDR1 is MNHEY and CDR2 SVGAGI. The CDR3 protein is CASSSMQGGEAFF. The CDR3 coding sequence is TGTGCCAGCAGTTCTATGCAGGGGGGTGAAGCTTTCTTT.

Written as DNA, the CDR3 is TGTGCCAGCAGTGAAGGGTTTTTTTTTGCGCCCCAGCATTTT. Translation: CASSEGFFFAPQHF. J is TRBJ1-5 and V is TRBV6-1; the D is unclear. The CDR3 is 14 residues long. Germline lookup yields CDR1 MNHNS and CDR2 SASEGT. Trimming shortened V by 1 base and J by 9 bases, and 13 bases separated the two germline ends.

The chain combines TRBV10-3 with TRBJ2-2; D ambiguous. Germline-derived CDR1 and CDR2 are ENHRY and SYGVKD. The CDR3 is 14 amino acids. The ends were cut back, 3 bases at V and 4 bases at J, with 9 bases in the middle. The CDR3 nucleotides are TGTGCCATCAGTGATGAACTCATCACCGGGGAGCTGTTTTTT. It encodes CAISDELITGELFF.

The chain couples TRBV20-1 to TRBJ2-5, with D possibly TRBD2 on 5 matching bases. CDR3 length: 14 residues. Trimming removed 6 bases from V and 0 bases from J, with 14 bases in between. Germline CDR1 DFQATT, CDR2 SNEGSKA (reference sequence). CDR3 sequence (DNA): TGCAGTGCCCCCACGGACTGGAACCAAGAGACCCAGTACTTC. This codes for CSAPTDWNQETQYF.

This clonotype appeared a few times. The J gene is TRBJ1-2, the V gene TRBV7-2; 7 bases align to TRBD1. CDR3 size: 14 residues. Germline V gene lookup returns CDR1 SGHTA and CDR2 FQGNSA. Trimming removed 6 bases from V and 0 bases from J; junction bases left unmatched: 4. CDR3: CASSHRGPNYGYTF. CDR3 sequence (DNA): TGTGCCAGCAGTCACAGGGGTCCTAACTATGGCTACACCTTC.

There are many counts of this clonotype. The J gene is TRBJ1-6, the V gene TRBV28; D is undetermined. Germline CDR1 and CDR2: MDHEN and SYDVKM. Trimming cost V 2 bases and J 8 bases, with 4 bases left between them. The length of the CDR3 is 12 residues. The CDR3: CASSLLDSPLHF. In DNA, the CDR3 is TGTGCCAGCAGTTTACTGGATTCACCCCTCCACTTT.

This chain joins TRBV7-9 and TRBJ2-1, with TRBD1 matching 9 bases. Germline trimming cut 5 bases from V and 8 bases from J; bases unmatched to any gene: 13. CDR3 size: 16 residues. The V gene's germline CDR1 is SEHNR and CDR2 FQNEAQ (reference sequence). Here the CDR3 reads CASSPTVGTGRDEQFF. The CDR3 coding sequence is TGTGCCAGCAGCCCTACGGTGGGGACAGGGAGGGATGAGCAGTTCTTC. The full variable domain, rest sourced from reference TRBV7-9 and TRBJ2-1, is DTGVSQNPRHKITKRGQNVTFRCDPISEHNRLYWYRQTLGQGPEFLTYFQNEAQLEKSRLLSDRFSAERPKGSFSTLEIQRTEQGDSAMYLCASSPTVGTGRDEQFFGPGTRLTVL.

For the CDR3, the DNA is TGTGCCAGCAACAGGGACAGCACAGATACGCAGCATTTT. Translated: CASNRDSTDTQHF. The chain recombines TRBV7-9 with TRBJ2-3, with 7 positions matching TRBD1. Near its end, the DNA agrees better with TRBJ1-5, so the J call may be wrong. The CDR3 has 13 residues. CDR1 SEHNR and CDR2 FQNEAQ come from the germline V gene (reference sequence).

V usage is TRBV11-3 and J usage is TRBJ2-1, with 7 bases aligning to TRBD2. V shed 1 base, J shed 1 base, and the junction held 10 bases outside the gene matches. CDR3 length equals 18 residues. Germline lookup yields CDR1 SGHNT and CDR2 YENEEA. The DNA of the CDR3 is TGTGCCAGCAGCTTAGGGTTTGGCGGGAGTCTTTCCTACAATGAGCAGTTCTTC. Protein: CASSLGFGGSLSYNEQFF. Supplemented by reference TRBV11-3 and TRBJ2-1, the full variable domain reads EAGVVQSPRYKIIEKKQPVAFWCNPISGHNTLYWYLQNLGQGPELLIRYENEEAVDDSQLPKDRFSAERLKGVDSTLKIQPAELGDSAVYLCASSLGFGGSLSYNEQFFGPGTRLTVL.

This chain links TRBV5-4 with TRBJ2-7; D is undetermined. The CDR3 is 13 residues long. Germline lookup yields CDR1 SGHNT and CDR2 YYREEE (reference sequence). Between the trimmed V and J ends, which lost 0 bases and 3 bases, there was a span of 7 bases. The chain's CDR3 is CASSLDRLYEQYF. The CDR3 DNA follows: TGTGCCAGCAGCTTGGACCGCCTCTACGAGCAGTACTTC.

This chain joins TRBV5-1 and TRBJ1-1; possible D gene TRBD1, 5 bases. The germline V and J ends were trimmed by 4 bases and 8 bases, with 18 bases remaining between them. Germline assignment: CDR1 SGHRS and CDR2 YFSETQ. The length of the CDR3 is 14 residues. This CDR3 reads CASSVTLGQAEAFF. The CDR3 region has the DNA TGCGCCAGCAGCGTAACCCTGGGGCAGGCGGAAGCTTTCTTT. Variable domain in full (rest from reference TRBV5-1 and TRBJ1-1): KAGVTQTPRYLIKTRGQQVTLSCSPISGHRSVSWYQQTPGQGLQFLFEYFSETQRNKGNFPGRFSGRQFSNSRSEMNVSTLELGDSALYLCASSVTLGQAEAFFGQGTRLTVV.

This sequence joins TRBV12-3 or TRBV12-4 and TRBJ2-5; a weak D match, TRBD2 (7 bases). Trimming removed 6 bases at V and 4 bases at J, with 15 bases between. This CDR3 comprises 14 residues. DNA of the CDR3: TGTGCCAGCAGGTTTTCAGGGGAGGGAGAGACCCAGTACTTC. It yields the protein CASRFSGEGETQYF.

This rearrangement joins TRBV5-1 to TRBJ2-1; 12 nucleotides line up with TRBD2. The CDR3 runs to 15 residues. Per the germline V gene, CDR1 is SGHRS and CDR2 is YFSETQ. V lost 5 bases, J lost 6 bases, and 6 bases stayed unmatched. The CDR3 DNA reads as TGCGCCAGCAGTACTCCTAGCGGGAGGGCCAATGAGCAGTTCTTC. This sequence encodes CASSTPSGRANEQFF. The entire variable domain, with the rest obtained from reference TRBV5-1 and TRBJ2-1, is as follows: KAGVTQTPRYLIKTRGQQVTLSCSPISGHRSVSWYQQTPGQGLQFLFEYFSETQRNKGNFPGRFSGRQFSNSRSEMNVSTLELGDSALYLCASSTPSGRANEQFFGPGTRLTVL.